A selection of T cell receptor beta chains follows, all from one sample in a study of early T cells in non-severe SARS-CoV-2 infection. TCRdb reanalysed the 5' RACE reads using MiXCR and keeps one entry per CDR3 protein. The sample shows roughly 61,000 distinct CDR3 sequences, roughly a tenth of them seen only once. The material sequenced was whole blood. The receptors derive from an adult who was a healthcare worker with PCR-confirmed SARS-CoV-2 infection or an uninfected control (not recorded which). Each CDR3 is given with its conserved first and last residue. The order of the fields is J gene, V gene, clone size, CDR3 protein. For some rows the clone size is stated as once, few or many, or as a class when expanded; others skip it.

j_call: TRBJ1-1
v_call: TRBV7-2
clone_size: .
cdr3_aa: CASSFDGGRSTEAFF

j_call: TRBJ2-7
v_call: TRBV5-1
clone_size: many
cdr3_aa: CASILADGEQYF

j_call: TRBJ2-7
v_call: TRBV6-6
clone_size: many
cdr3_aa: CASSYRGVGEEQYF

j_call: TRBJ1-1
v_call: TRBV7-3
clone_size: .
cdr3_aa: CASSLNPPGVNTEAFF

j_call: TRBJ2-7
v_call: TRBV19
clone_size: many
cdr3_aa: CASTPSSGRALEQYF

j_call: TRBJ1-6
v_call: TRBV12-3/TRBV12-4
clone_size: .
cdr3_aa: CASRGTTLHF

j_call: TRBJ1-3
v_call: TRBV6-5
clone_size: many
cdr3_aa: CARVSRNSGNTIYF

j_call: TRBJ2-3
v_call: TRBV3-1
clone_size: few
cdr3_aa: CASSLGSPDTQYF

j_call: TRBJ2-1
v_call: TRBV7-2
clone_size: few
cdr3_aa: CASSLPWTQYNEQFF

j_call: TRBJ2-7
v_call: TRBV29-1
clone_size: many
cdr3_aa: CSVGGRTYEQYF

j_call: TRBJ1-6
v_call: TRBV7-3
clone_size: many
cdr3_aa: CASSLQGDSPLHF

j_call: TRBJ2-5
v_call: TRBV27
clone_size: many
cdr3_aa: CASRGGLAEIPTETQYF

j_call: TRBJ1-2
v_call: TRBV5-1
clone_size: few
cdr3_aa: CASSLSGQNYGYTF

j_call: TRBJ2-3
v_call: TRBV6-2/TRBV6-3
clone_size: many
cdr3_aa: CASRPRGSGTDTQYF

j_call: TRBJ2-7
v_call: TRBV12-3/TRBV12-4
clone_size: many
cdr3_aa: CASSLDPPDNHEQYF

j_call: TRBJ2-5
v_call: TRBV30
clone_size: many
cdr3_aa: CAWGLVTETQYF

j_call: TRBJ1-5
v_call: TRBV18
clone_size: many
cdr3_aa: CASSYSGTRNQPQHF

j_call: TRBJ1-1
v_call: TRBV29-1
clone_size: .
cdr3_aa: CSDRTGTEAFF

j_call: TRBJ2-1
v_call: TRBV6-2/TRBV6-3
clone_size: .
cdr3_aa: CASSYPRRAGVRNEQFF

j_call: TRBJ2-7
v_call: TRBV27
clone_size: few
cdr3_aa: CASSLVGTGMGEQYF

j_call: TRBJ2-1
v_call: TRBV7-8
clone_size: .
cdr3_aa: CASSLGPTRDNEQFF

j_call: TRBJ2-7
v_call: TRBV5-5
clone_size: .
cdr3_aa: CASSDSREQYF

j_call: TRBJ1-4
v_call: TRBV19
clone_size: many
cdr3_aa: CASSMLGTGFLTNEKLFF

j_call: TRBJ2-7
v_call: TRBV20-1
clone_size: many
cdr3_aa: CSASRDRGREQYF

j_call: TRBJ2-3
v_call: TRBV5-1
clone_size: many
cdr3_aa: CASTYARGTDTQYF

j_call: TRBJ1-2
v_call: TRBV11-2
clone_size: few
cdr3_aa: CASSALEIYGYTF

j_call: TRBJ2-5
v_call: TRBV11-2
clone_size: many
cdr3_aa: CASSRTFQETQYF

j_call: TRBJ2-3
v_call: TRBV27
clone_size: medium-sized
cdr3_aa: CASSFRDPSTDTQYF

j_call: TRBJ2-3
v_call: TRBV20-1
clone_size: few
cdr3_aa: CSASPSGRAADTQYF

j_call: TRBJ2-7
v_call: TRBV7-2
clone_size: .
cdr3_aa: CASSSETGKYF

j_call: TRBJ2-3
v_call: TRBV9
clone_size: .
cdr3_aa: CASSVEPGLAGGPTDTQYF

j_call: TRBJ1-6
v_call: TRBV27
clone_size: .
cdr3_aa: CASSFYFASSYNSPLHF

j_call: TRBJ2-7
v_call: TRBV20-1
clone_size: many
cdr3_aa: CSARDRLAGVEQYF

j_call: TRBJ1-5
v_call: TRBV2
clone_size: many
cdr3_aa: CASSRLTSNQPQHF

j_call: TRBJ2-1
v_call: TRBV20-1
clone_size: .
cdr3_aa: CSAPPVGLADNEQFF

j_call: TRBJ1-1
v_call: TRBV11-3
clone_size: .
cdr3_aa: CASSLYPTVEAFF

j_call: TRBJ1-5
v_call: TRBV5-1
clone_size: many
cdr3_aa: CASSPGNGDQPQHF

j_call: TRBJ2-7
v_call: TRBV7-2
clone_size: many
cdr3_aa: CASSLRSPGQGQPPYEQYF

j_call: TRBJ2-1
v_call: TRBV7-3
clone_size: many
cdr3_aa: CASSRSPLGVYEQFF

j_call: TRBJ2-2
v_call: TRBV11-2
clone_size: many
cdr3_aa: CASRLWSWSGGTGELFF

j_call: TRBJ2-3
v_call: TRBV7-8
clone_size: few
cdr3_aa: CASTGSRLADTQYF

j_call: TRBJ2-4
v_call: TRBV20-1
clone_size: few
cdr3_aa: CSAEGSRGAGKNIQYF